Below, 8 T cell receptor beta chains from the same sample are listed, as sequenced in a study of T cell responses to AZD1222 COVID-19 vaccine. Libraries were prepared by immunoSEQ multiplex PCR; TCRdb keeps only in-frame clonotypes and omits some of them. This table has over 95,000 clones, about 89% appearing once. The sample was peripheral blood, taken on day 0 of AZD1222 vaccination. The receptors stem from an adult in good health.

The chain recombines TRBV6-5 with TRBJ1-2; D gene uncertain. Germline assignment: CDR1 MNHEY and CDR2 SVGAGI. The length of the CDR3 is 12 residues. V lost 4 bases and J lost 7, with 10 bases in between. CDR3 coding DNA: TGTGCCAGCAGTTCCCTGTTGCTTGGCTACACCTTC. Protein sequence: CASSSLLLGYTF.

The chain uses TRBV6-2 or TRBV6-3 and TRBJ2-1, with 12 bases fitting TRBD2. The CDR3 contains 18 residues. V was clipped by 4 bases and J by 7 bases; unmatched bases: 14. Per the germline V gene, CDR1 is MNHEY and CDR2 is SVGEGT. The CDR3 nucleotides read TGTGCCAGCAGTTGGTCCACTAGCGGGGGGAAACAAGATAATGAGCAGTTCTTC. The encoded protein is CASSWSTSGGKQDNEQFF.

The chain recombines TRBV6-5 with TRBJ2-7, with TRBD1 identical over 7 bases. The CDR3 has 15 amino acids. Germline V CDR1 and CDR2: MNHEY, SVGAGI. Germline trimming cut 5 bases from V and 3 bases from J; bases unmatched to any gene: 10. CDR3 DNA sequence: TGTGCCAGCAGTCCCTACCGACAGGGCATCTACGAGCAGTACTTC. The encoded protein is CASSPYRQGIYEQYF.

The genes are TRBV9 and TRBJ2-6, with 12 bases aligning to TRBD1. The CDR3 runs 17 residues. V shed 2 bases, J shed 1 base, and the junction held 1 base outside the gene matches. Germline CDR1 SGDLS, CDR2 YYNGEE. CDR3 sequence reads: CASSVGQGASGANVLTF. For the CDR3, the DNA is TGTGCCAGCAGCGTGGGACAGGGGGCTTCTGGGGCCAACGTCCTGACTTTC. The whole variable domain, remainder taken from reference TRBV9 and TRBJ2-6, is DSGVTQTPKHLITATGQRVTLRCSPRSGDLSVYWYQQSLDQGLQFLIQYYNGEERAKGNILERFSAQQFPDLHSELNLSSLELGDSALYFCASSVGQGASGANVLTFGAGSRLTVL.

The J gene is TRBJ2-2, the V gene TRBV24-1, with 7 bases identical to TRBD1. CDR3 length: 15 residues. Trimming took 5 bases from V and 0 from J; bases not matched to a gene: 2. CDR1 and CDR2 from the germline V gene are KGHDR and SFDVKD. CDR3 sequence: CATSGDRTNTGELFF. CDR3 bases: TGTGCCACCAGTGGGGACAGAACGAACACCGGGGAGCTGTTTTTT.

This sequence joins TRBV6-5 and TRBJ1-6; D is unclear. Per germline, CDR1 MNHEY and CDR2 SVGAGI. The CDR3 is 13 amino acids. With 9 bases removed from V and 7 bases from J, the gap between germline ends came to 13 bases. CDR3 sequence (DNA): TGTGCCAGTAGGCCGGGAGGAAATTCACCCCTCCACTTT. Its protein is CASRPGGNSPLHF.

V gene TRBV6-1 combines with J gene TRBJ2-2; D is ambiguous. CDR3 size: 12 residues. Per the germline V gene, CDR1 is MNHNS and CDR2 is SASEGT. V was clipped by 3 bases and J by 7 bases, with 6 bases between them. CDR3 in DNA: TGTGCCAGCAGTGAGTGGGGCGGGGAGCTGTTTTTT. It yields the protein CASSEWGGELFF.

This clone was found once. In nucleotides, the CDR3 is TGTGCCAGCAGCTTAGGGGTAGGGGAGACCCAGTACTTC. Its translation is CASSLGVGETQYF. The chain couples TRBV11-2 to TRBJ2-5; no definite D call. The CDR3 is 13 amino acids. The V gene's germline CDR1 is SGHAT and CDR2 FQNNGV. V lost 1 base and J lost 5, with 8 bases in between.